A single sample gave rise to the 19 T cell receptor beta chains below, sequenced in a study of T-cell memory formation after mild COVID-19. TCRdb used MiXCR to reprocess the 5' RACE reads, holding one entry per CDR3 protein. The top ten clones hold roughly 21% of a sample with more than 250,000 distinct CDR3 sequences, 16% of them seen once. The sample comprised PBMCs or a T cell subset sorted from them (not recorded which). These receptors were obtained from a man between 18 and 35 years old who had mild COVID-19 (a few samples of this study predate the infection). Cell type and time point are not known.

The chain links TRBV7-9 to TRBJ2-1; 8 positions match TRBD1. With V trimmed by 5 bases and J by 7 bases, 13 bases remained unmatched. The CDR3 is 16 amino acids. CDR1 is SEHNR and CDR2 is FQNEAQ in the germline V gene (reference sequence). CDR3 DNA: TGTGCCAGCAGCAAACTATCCGGGACAGGACGGAATGAGCAGTTCTTC. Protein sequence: CASSKLSGTGRNEQFF.

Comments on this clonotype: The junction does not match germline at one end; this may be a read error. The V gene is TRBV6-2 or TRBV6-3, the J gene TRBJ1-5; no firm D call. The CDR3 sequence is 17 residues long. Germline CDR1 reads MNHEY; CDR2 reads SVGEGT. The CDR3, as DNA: TGTGCCAGCAAGTCGTGGATGAAAGTGGGTAGCTATCAGCCCCAGCATTTT. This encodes CASKSWMKVGSYQPQHF.

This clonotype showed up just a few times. CDR3 loop: CASSFVGKGTEAFF. The CDR3 DNA follows: TGTGCCAGCAGCTTCGTAGGGAAGGGAACTGAAGCTTTCTTT. J is TRBJ1-1 and V is TRBV7-2; D not certain. This CDR3 region has 14 residues. Between the trimmed V and J ends, which lost 3 bases and 5 bases, there was a span of 13 bases. CDR1 and CDR2 from the germline V gene are SGHTA and FQGNSA.

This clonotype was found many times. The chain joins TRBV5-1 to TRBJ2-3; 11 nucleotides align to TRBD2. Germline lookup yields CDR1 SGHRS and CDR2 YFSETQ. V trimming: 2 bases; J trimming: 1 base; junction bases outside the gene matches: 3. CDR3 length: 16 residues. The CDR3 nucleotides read TGCGCCAGCAGCTTATCGACTAGCGGGGGCACAGATACGCAGTATTTT. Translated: CASSLSTSGGTDTQYF.

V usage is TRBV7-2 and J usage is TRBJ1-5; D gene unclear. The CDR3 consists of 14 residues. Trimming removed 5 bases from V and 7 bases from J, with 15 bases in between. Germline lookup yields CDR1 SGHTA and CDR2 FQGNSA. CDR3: CASSDSGGGQPQHF. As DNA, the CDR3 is TGTGCCAGCAGCGATAGTGGCGGAGGGCAGCCCCAGCATTTT.

CDR3 nucleotides: TGCACAGTGCCGGGGACAGACGTTCTATGTGAGCAGTTCTTC. This codes for CTVPGTDVLCEQFF. The chain joins TRBV20-1 to TRBJ2-1; 7 nucleotides align to TRBD1. Germline CDR1 is DFQATT and CDR2 is SNEGSKA (reference sequence). The CDR3 loop spans 14 amino acids.

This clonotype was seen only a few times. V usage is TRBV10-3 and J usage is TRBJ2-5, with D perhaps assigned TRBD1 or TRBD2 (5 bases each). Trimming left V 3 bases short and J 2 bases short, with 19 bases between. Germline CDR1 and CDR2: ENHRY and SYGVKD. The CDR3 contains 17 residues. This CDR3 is CAISEWDPNSQQETQYF. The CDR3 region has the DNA TGTGCCATCAGTGAATGGGACCCCAACTCCCAACAAGAGACCCAGTACTTC.

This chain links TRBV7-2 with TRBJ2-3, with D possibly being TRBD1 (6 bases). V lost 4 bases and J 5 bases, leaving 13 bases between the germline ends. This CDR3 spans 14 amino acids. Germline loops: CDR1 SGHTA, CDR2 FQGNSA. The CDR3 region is CASSSPTGIDTQYF. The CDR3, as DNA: TGTGCCAGCAGCTCGCCAACAGGGATAGATACGCAGTATTTT.

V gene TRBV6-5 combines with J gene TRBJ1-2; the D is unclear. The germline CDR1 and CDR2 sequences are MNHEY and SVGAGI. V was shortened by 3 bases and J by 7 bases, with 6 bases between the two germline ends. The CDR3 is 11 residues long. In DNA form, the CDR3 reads TGTGCCAGCAGTTATCTCGGTGGCTACACCTTC. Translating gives CASSYLGGYTF.

Here the CDR3 reads CASSELGSGEAFF. The CDR3 bases are TGTGCCAGCAGTGAATTGGGGTCAGGTGAAGCTTTCTTT. The gene calls are TRBV25-1 and TRBJ1-1; D gene uncertain. Trimming cost V 1 base and J 7 bases, with 10 bases left between them. CDR3 size: 13 residues. Germline V lookup: CDR1 MGHDK, CDR2 SYGVNS.

DNA for the CDR3: TGTGCCTGGAGACTGTCGGCTAGCGGGGGGGTGCCGTACTTC. It specifies CAWRLSASGGVPYF. J is TRBJ2-7 and V is TRBV30, with 12 bases lining up with TRBD2. Germline values: CDR1 GTSNPN, CDR2 SVGIG (reference sequence). J gave up 12 bases and V 3 bases, and 12 bases lay outside the gene matches. The CDR3 spans 14 residues.

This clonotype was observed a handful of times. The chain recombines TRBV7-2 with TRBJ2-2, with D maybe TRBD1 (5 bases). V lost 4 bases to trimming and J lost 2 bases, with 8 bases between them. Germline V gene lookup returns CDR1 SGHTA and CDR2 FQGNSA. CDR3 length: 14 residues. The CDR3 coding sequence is TGTGCCAGCAGCTATGACAGTAACACCGGGGAGCTGTTTTTT. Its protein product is CASSYDSNTGELFF.

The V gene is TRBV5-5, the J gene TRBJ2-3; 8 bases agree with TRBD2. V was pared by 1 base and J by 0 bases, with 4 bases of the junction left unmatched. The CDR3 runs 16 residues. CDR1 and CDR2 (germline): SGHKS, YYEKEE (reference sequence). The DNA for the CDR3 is TGTGCCAGCAGCTTGCGCGGGGGGACTAGCACAGATACGCAGTATTTT. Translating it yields CASSLRGGTSTDTQYF.

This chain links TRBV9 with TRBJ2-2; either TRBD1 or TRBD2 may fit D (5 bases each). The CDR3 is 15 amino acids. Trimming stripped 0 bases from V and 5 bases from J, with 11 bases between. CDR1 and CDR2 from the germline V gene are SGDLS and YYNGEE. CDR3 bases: TGTGCCAGCAGCGTAGGGGGGTCGAGGACCGGGGAGCTGTTTTTT. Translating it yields CASSVGGSRTGELFF. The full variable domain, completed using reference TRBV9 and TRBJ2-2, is DSGVTQTPKHLITATGQRVTLRCSPRSGDLSVYWYQQSLDQGLQFLIQYYNGEERAKGNILERFSAQQFPDLHSELNLSSLELGDSALYFCASSVGGSRTGELFFGEGSRLTVL.

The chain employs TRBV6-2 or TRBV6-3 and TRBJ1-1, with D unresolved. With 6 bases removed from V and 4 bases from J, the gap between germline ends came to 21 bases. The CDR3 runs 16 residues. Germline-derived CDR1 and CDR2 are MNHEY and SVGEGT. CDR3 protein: CASRSLTAGVSTEAFF. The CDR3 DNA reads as TGTGCCAGCAGGTCCCTAACAGCCGGGGTTAGCACTGAAGCTTTCTTT.

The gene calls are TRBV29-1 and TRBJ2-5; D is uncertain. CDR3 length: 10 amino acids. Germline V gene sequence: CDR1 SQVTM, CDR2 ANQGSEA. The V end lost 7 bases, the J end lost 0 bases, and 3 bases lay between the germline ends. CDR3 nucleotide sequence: TGCAGCGCCCACCAAGAGACCCAGTACTTC. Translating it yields CSAHQETQYF.

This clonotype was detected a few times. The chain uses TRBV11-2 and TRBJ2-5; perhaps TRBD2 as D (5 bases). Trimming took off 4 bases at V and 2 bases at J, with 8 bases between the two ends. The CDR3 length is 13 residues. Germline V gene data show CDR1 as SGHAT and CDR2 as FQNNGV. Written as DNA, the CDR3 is TGTGCCAGCAGCTGGGGAGTTCAAGAGACCCAGTACTTC. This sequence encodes CASSWGVQETQYF.

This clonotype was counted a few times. In DNA form, the CDR3 reads TGTGCCAGCAGTTACTCCGGGACAGGGGGCTATGGCTACACCTTC. Translation gives CASSYSGTGGYGYTF. This chain uses TRBV6-5 with TRBJ1-2; TRBD1 aligns across 11 bases. The trim removed 0 bases at V and 4 bases at J, leaving 1 base unmatched. The CDR3 has 15 amino acids. Germline V lookup: CDR1 MNHEY, CDR2 SVGAGI.

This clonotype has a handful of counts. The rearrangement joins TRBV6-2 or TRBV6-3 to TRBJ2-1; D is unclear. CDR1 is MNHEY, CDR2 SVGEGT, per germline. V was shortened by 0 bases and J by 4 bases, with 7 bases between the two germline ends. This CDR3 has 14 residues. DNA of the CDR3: TGTGCCAGCAGTTACTCGAGAGGATACAATGAGCAGTTCTTC. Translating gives CASSYSRGYNEQFF.